This T cell receptor beta chain comes out of a study of blood T cell repertoires in COVID-19. The protocol was immunoSEQ multiplex PCR, while the TCRdb copy is restricted to in-frame clones and leaves out a portion. The sample carries around 220,000 clones, around 89% recorded once. This CDR3 spans 17 amino acids. The V and J ends lost 1 base and 5 bases, in that order; junction bases with no gene match: 8. Germline lookup yields CDR1 MNHNS and CDR2 SASEGT. The chain joins TRBV6-1 to TRBJ1-5; 10 bases agree with TRBD1. This TCR derives from a man in his thirties or forties who had been exposed to COVID-19. Material for sequencing was PBMCs or T cells enriched from blood (not recorded which). DNA for the CDR3: TGTGCCAGCAGTGAAGGGGGGGACAGGGGATGGGATCAGCCCCAGCATTTT. Amino acid sequence: CASSEGGDRGWDQPQHF.